The sequence of this T cell receptor (beta chain) was determined in a study of ipilimumab plus nivolumab after autologous stem cell transplantation. Dosing: nivolumab 3 mg/kg IV, weeks 1, 4, 7, 10, then every two weeks to week 26. CDR1 and CDR2 (germline): SGHTA, FQGNSA. Deletions cut 5 bases from V and 6 bases from J, with 19 bases between. This CDR3 has 15 amino acids. This clone was detected only a few times. Here immunoSEQ multiplex PCR was the method, and the copy in TCRdb shows in-frame clones only, minus some. The table has 15,000 to 20,000 clones, over 70% seen once; the top ten hold more than 20%.

The sample in question was PBMCs, obtained in a trial of ipilimumab plus nivolumab as post-transplant consolidation. The chain employs TRBV7-2 and TRBJ1-1; TRBD1 is a possible D gene (5 bases). The sequence was obtained from a male donor with diffuse large B-cell lymphoma. The CDR3, as DNA: TGTGCCAGCAGCACCCGACAAGGGGATAAAGCTGAAGCTTTCTTT. The encoded protein is CASSTRQGDKAEAFF.